The 26 T cell receptor beta chains reported below all come from one sample, sequenced in a study of blood T cell repertoires in COVID-19. This table comes from immunoSEQ multiplex PCR, and its TCRdb copy is limited to in-frame clones, with some not included. The data show approximately 400,000 clones, with about 80% seen just once and 0.85% to 1.2% held by the top ten. Sequencing was performed on peripheral blood. The receptors stem from a human donor with acute or convalescent COVID-19. The donor label of this sample is uncertain.

This clone came up once. The J gene is TRBJ2-7, the V gene TRBV7-9, with TRBD2 matching 10 bases. Germline loops: CDR1 SEHNR, CDR2 FQNEAQ (reference sequence). CDR3 length: 14 amino acids. Trimming took 3 bases from V and 3 from J; bases not matched to a gene: 2. The CDR3 loop reads CASSLGLASYEQYF. The CDR3 DNA is TGTGCCAGCAGCTTGGGACTAGCGAGCTACGAGCAGTACTTC.

The rearrangement joins TRBV6-1 to TRBJ1-6, with D hard to call. CDR3 length: 17 amino acids. Trimming left V 0 bases short and J 10 bases short, with 19 bases between. CDR1 and CDR2 (germline): MNHNS, SASEGT. The CDR3 coding sequence is TGTGCCAGCAGTGAAGCGGGGTCCCTCCTTGGGAGATCACCCCTCCACTTT. This encodes CASSEAGSLLGRSPLHF.

The chain couples TRBV5-6 to TRBJ2-3; 10 bases map to TRBD2. The trim removed 1 base at V and 8 bases at J, leaving 7 bases unmatched. Germline CDR1 is SGHDT and CDR2 is YYEEEE. The CDR3 is made up of 15 amino acids. The CDR3 region has the DNA TGTGCCAGCAGCTTGCCTAGCGGGAGTAAAGGTACGCAGTATTTT. Translation gives CASSLPSGSKGTQYF.

This clone was recorded once. The chain carries TRBV6-7 and TRBJ2-7, with unresolved D. TRBV6-7 falls under the ORF class, with uncertain function. Trimming removed 9 bases at V and 7 bases at J, with 7 bases between. The CDR3 sequence is 9 residues long. The CDR3 DNA reads TGTGCCAGGGAGTGGGAGCAGTACTTC. Translated, it gives CAREWEQYF.

This chain connects TRBV10-2 to TRBJ2-7; D might be TRBD1 (7 bases). This CDR3 has 13 residues. The germline V gene has CDR1 WSHSY and CDR2 SAAADI. V dropped 6 bases and J dropped 6 bases, with 15 bases sitting between them. The CDR3 DNA sequence: TGCGCCAGCAGCACAGGGGAGGTAGGCGAGCAGTACTTC. It translates to CASSTGEVGEQYF.

The chain has TRBV10-3 and TRBJ1-1; 8 nucleotides match TRBD1. Germline-derived CDR1 and CDR2 are ENHRY and SYGVKD. V lost 5 bases and J lost 5; bases outside the gene matches: 4. This CDR3 has 13 residues. DNA of the CDR3: TGTGCCATCAGTCGAACAGGGGGAACTGAAGCTTTCTTT. It yields the protein CAISRTGGTEAFF.

The gene calls are TRBV6-6 and TRBJ1-1; D is ambiguous. CDR3 length: 13 residues. Germline assignment: CDR1 MNHNY and CDR2 SVGAGI (reference sequence). V was cut by 5 bases and J by 2 bases, with 9 bases left in between. The CDR3 region has the DNA TGTGCCAGCAGTACAGAATATAACACTGAAGCTTTCTTT. Its protein is CASSTEYNTEAFF.

J is TRBJ1-5 and V is TRBV6-2 or TRBV6-3; 10 positions agree with TRBD1. Unmatched junction bases numbered 11, after V lost 3 bases and J lost 0 bases. Germline assignment: CDR1 MNHEY and CDR2 SVGEGT. The CDR3 spans 19 residues. CDR3 sequence: CASSYTGQGVPYSNQPQHF. In nucleotides, the CDR3 is TGTGCCAGCAGTTATACCGGACAGGGGGTACCATATAGCAATCAGCCCCAGCATTTT.

The chain combines TRBV5-1 with TRBJ1-6; no firm D call. There are 14 residues in the CDR3. Deletions cut 3 bases from V and 10 bases from J, with 14 bases between. The V gene's germline CDR1 is SGHRS and CDR2 YFSETQ. CDR3 bases: TGCGCCAGCAGCTACGAGACGGTCGGGTCACCCCTCCACTTT. Translation: CASSYETVGSPLHF.

J is TRBJ2-3 and V is TRBV2; 8 nucleotides line up with TRBD1. CDR3 length: 15 residues. Germline CDR1 is SNHLY and CDR2 is FYNNEI. Losses at the gene ends were 4 bases for V and 0 bases for J; bases not matched to a gene: 3. In nucleotides, the CDR3 is TGTGCCAGCAGTGGACAGGGGACTAGCACAGATACGCAGTATTTT. Protein sequence: CASSGQGTSTDTQYF.

The chain is built from TRBV5-1 and TRBJ2-7; TRBD2 matches 16 bases. CDR3 length: 17 amino acids. Trimming took 3 bases from V and 6 from J; bases not matched to a gene: 9. Looked up from germline, CDR1 is SGHRS and CDR2 is YFSETQ. The CDR3 nucleotides read TGCGCCAGCAGCTCGGGACTAGCGGGAGGGCCAGCACGCGAGCAGTACTTC. Amino acids: CASSSGLAGGPAREQYF.

This clone was observed a handful of times. This chain uses TRBV2 with TRBJ1-2; TRBD1 might be the D (6 bases). Germline lookup yields CDR1 SNHLY and CDR2 FYNNEI. The ends were cut back, 2 bases at V and 3 bases at J, with 10 bases in the middle. This CDR3 region has 14 residues. The CDR3 spells CASSEQGRDYGYTF. CDR3 nucleotide sequence: TGTGCCAGCAGTGAACAGGGGAGGGACTATGGCTACACCTTC.

This rearrangement joins TRBV18 to TRBJ1-1, with D maybe TRBD1 (6 bases). Trimming removed 3 bases at V and 1 base at J, with 9 bases between. Germline-derived CDR1 and CDR2 are KGHSH and LQKENI. The CDR3 has 14 amino acids. The CDR3 bases are TGTGCCAGCTCACCGACAGGTTCGAACACTGAAGCTTTCTTT. Its protein product is CASSPTGSNTEAFF.

In DNA form, the CDR3 reads TGTGCCAGCAATCGAGGTCGGAGCTCCTATAATTCACCCCTCCACTTT. Translating it yields CASNRGRSSYNSPLHF. The V call is TRBV6-6, the J call TRBJ1-6; D not resolved. This CDR3 spans 16 amino acids. V lost 7 bases and J lost 0, with 13 bases in between. Germline CDR1 reads MNHNY; CDR2 reads SVGAGI (reference sequence).

As to this clone: This clone may be a read error of a much larger clone one base away. The chain has TRBV4-1 and TRBJ1-5; 7 bases are shared with TRBD1. From germline, CDR1 is MGHRA and CDR2 YSYEKL. The CDR3 covers 15 residues. The CDR3 region has the DNA TGCGCCAGCAGCAAAGATGTGACAGGGCGCCAGCCCCAGCATTTT. Amino acids: CASSKDVTGRQPQHF.

The rearrangement uses TRBV21-1 and TRBJ1-2; no check of the table's D call, TRBD1, against the DNA was made. TRBV21-1 is recorded as a pseudogene. This CDR3 comprises 14 residues. This chain's CDR3 is CASSKLEGDGGYTF. The CDR3 region has the DNA TGTGCCAGCAGCAAACTCGAGGGGGATGGCGGCTACACCTTC.

This chain links TRBV6-1 with TRBJ1-2; 7 positions agree with TRBD1. V lost 2 bases and J lost 10; bases outside the gene matches: 7. CDR1 is MNHNS and CDR2 is SASEGT in the germline V gene. This CDR3 is 13 amino acids long. The CDR3 bases are TGTGCCAGCAGTGAACACTCGGACAGGATCTACACCTTC. The encoded protein is CASSEHSDRIYTF.

The V and J genes are TRBV7-2 and TRBJ1-4; D gene unclear. Germline CDR1 reads SGHTA; CDR2 reads FQGNSA. CDR3 size: 15 residues. The V gene lost 6 bases and the J gene lost 7 bases, with 18 bases spanning the gap. The CDR3 DNA reads TGTGCCAGCAGGCCAGACGGGAGGGCTGGTGAAAAACTGTTTTTT. Amino acid sequence: CASRPDGRAGEKLFF.

This clone was seen only a few times. The rearrangement links TRBV11-2 to TRBJ2-2, with TRBD1 as a possible D gene (6 bases). Germline values: CDR1 SGHAT, CDR2 FQNNGV. This CDR3 is built from 16 residues. V shed 4 bases and J shed 6 bases, with 18 bases lying between them. The CDR3, as DNA: TGTGCCAGCAGCTCACAAGGATCAGGGGCGTCCGGGGAGCTGTTTTTT. Its protein is CASSSQGSGASGELFF.

The chain carries TRBV3-1 (or the pseudogene TRBV3-2) and TRBJ2-5; the match to TRBD1 covers 8 bases. This CDR3 region has 16 residues. In germline, CDR1 is LGHDT, CDR2 YNNKEL (reference sequence). The junction had 9 bases not matched to a gene; V was cut back by 0 bases and J by 6 bases. The CDR3 DNA reads as TGTGCCAGCAGCCAAGATAACAGGGGGGTTTTAAAGACCCAGTACTTC. Encoded protein: CASSQDNRGVLKTQYF.

This chain links TRBV7-9 with TRBJ2-1; weak D call: TRBD1 (5 bases). Trimming shortened V by 0 bases and J by 14 bases, and 11 bases separated the two germline ends. The germline V gene encodes CDR1 SEHNR and CDR2 FQNEAQ (reference sequence). CDR3 length equals 12 residues. The CDR3 nucleotides read TGTGCCAGCAGCTTAGCAGCAGGGTGGAAGTTCTTC. Protein product: CASSLAAGWKFF.

The rearrangement uses TRBV18 and TRBJ2-3; unclear D gene. The CDR3 length is 14 residues. Per germline, CDR1 KGHSH and CDR2 LQKENI. V lost 3 bases and J lost 4, with 11 bases in between. DNA of the CDR3: TGTGCCAGCTCACCTAGTCCCTATCCAGATACGCAGTATTTT. This gives the protein CASSPSPYPDTQYF. Combining the CDR3 with reference TRBV18 and TRBJ2-3 gives the whole variable domain NAGVMQNPRHLVRRRGQEARLRCSPMKGHSHVYWYRQLPEEGLKFMVYLQKENIIDESGMPKERFSAEFPKEGPSILRIQQVVRGDSAAYFCASSPSPYPDTQYFGPGTRLTVL.

This clone appeared a few times. This same CDR3 is encoded by further DNA sequences in the sample. The chain couples TRBV27 to TRBJ1-5; D is uncertain. Between the trimmed V and J ends, which lost 3 bases and 4 bases, there was a span of 7 bases. CDR1 MNHEY and CDR2 SMNVEV come from the germline V gene (reference sequence). The CDR3 is 13 residues long. The CDR3: CASSLRGNQPQHF. In nucleotides, the CDR3 is TGTGCCAGCAGTTTGCGGGGAAATCAGCCCCAGCATTTT.

Of note for this clone: Other DNA sequences in this sample translate to the same CDR3. The chain couples TRBV12-3 or TRBV12-4 to TRBJ2-7; a weak D match, TRBD2 (6 bases). The CDR3 is made up of 12 amino acids. V lost 3 bases to trimming and J lost 4 bases, with 7 bases between them. The CDR3 coding sequence is TGTGCCAGCAGTTTTAGCGGATACGAGCAGTACTTC. The encoded protein is CASSFSGYEQYF.

The V and J genes are TRBV5-8 and TRBJ2-1; 13 nucleotides agree with TRBD2. The CDR3 covers 15 residues. Germline CDR1 and CDR2: SGHTS and YDEGEE. J gave up 10 bases and V 3 bases, and 7 bases lay outside the gene matches. The CDR3 DNA reads TGTGCCAGCAGCTCCGGACTAGCGGGAGTAGAGGAGCAGTTCTTC. It codes for CASSSGLAGVEEQFF.

The J gene is TRBJ1-2, the V gene TRBV6-5; TRBD1 matches at 8 bases. This CDR3 spans 14 amino acids. The junction had 11 bases not matched to a gene; V was cut back by 8 bases and J by 6 bases. Germline values: CDR1 MNHEY, CDR2 SVGAGI. CDR3 sequence reads: CASGQTGVWDGYTF. In nucleotides, the CDR3 is TGTGCCAGCGGACAGACAGGGGTTTGGGATGGCTACACCTTC.